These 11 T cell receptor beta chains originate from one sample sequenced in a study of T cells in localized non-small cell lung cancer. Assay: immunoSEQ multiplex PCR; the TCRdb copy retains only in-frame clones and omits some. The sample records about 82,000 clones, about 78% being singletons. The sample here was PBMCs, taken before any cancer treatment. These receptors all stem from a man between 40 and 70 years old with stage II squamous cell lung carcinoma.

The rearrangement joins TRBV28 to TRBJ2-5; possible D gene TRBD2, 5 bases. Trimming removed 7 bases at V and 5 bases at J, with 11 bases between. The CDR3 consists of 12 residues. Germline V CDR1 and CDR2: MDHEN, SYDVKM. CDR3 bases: TGTGCCAGCACCCGAGGGCTGGAGACCCAGTACTTC. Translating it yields CASTRGLETQYF.

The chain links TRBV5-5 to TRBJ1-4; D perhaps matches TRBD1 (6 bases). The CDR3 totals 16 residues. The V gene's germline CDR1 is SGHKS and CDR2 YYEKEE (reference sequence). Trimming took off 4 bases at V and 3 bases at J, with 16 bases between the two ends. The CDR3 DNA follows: TGTGCCAGCAGCGAAACAGGGCGACGAGCTAATGAAAAACTGTTTTTT. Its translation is CASSETGRRANEKLFF.

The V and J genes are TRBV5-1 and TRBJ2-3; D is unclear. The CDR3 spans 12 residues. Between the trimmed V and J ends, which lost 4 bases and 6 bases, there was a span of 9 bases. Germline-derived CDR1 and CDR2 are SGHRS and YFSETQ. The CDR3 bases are TGCGCCAGCAGCGCTACCGAGGATACGCAGTATTTT. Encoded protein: CASSATEDTQYF.

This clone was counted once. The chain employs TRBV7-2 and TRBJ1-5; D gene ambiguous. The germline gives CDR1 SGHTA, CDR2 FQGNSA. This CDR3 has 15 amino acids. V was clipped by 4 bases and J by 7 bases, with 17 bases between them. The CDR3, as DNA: TGTGCCAGCAGCTCGGTGCGAGAAGCCAGGCAGCCCCAGCATTTT. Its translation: CASSSVREARQPQHF.

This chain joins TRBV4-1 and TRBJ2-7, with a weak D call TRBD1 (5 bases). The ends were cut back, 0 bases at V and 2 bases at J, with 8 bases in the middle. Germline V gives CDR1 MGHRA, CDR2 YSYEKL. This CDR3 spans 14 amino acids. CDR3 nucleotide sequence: TGCGCCAGCAGCCAAGAGGCAGGGCCCTACGAGCAGTACTTC. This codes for CASSQEAGPYEQYF.

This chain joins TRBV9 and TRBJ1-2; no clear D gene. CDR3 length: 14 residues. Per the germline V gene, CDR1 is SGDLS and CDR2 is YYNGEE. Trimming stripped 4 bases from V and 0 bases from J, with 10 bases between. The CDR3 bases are TGTGCCAGCAGCCCTTCGACACCTAACTATGGCTACACCTTC. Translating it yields CASSPSTPNYGYTF.

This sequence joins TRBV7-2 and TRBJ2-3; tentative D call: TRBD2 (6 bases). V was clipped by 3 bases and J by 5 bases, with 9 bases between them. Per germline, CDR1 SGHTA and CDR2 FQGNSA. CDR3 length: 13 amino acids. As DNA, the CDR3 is TGTGCCAGCAGCTTGACTAGGTTAGATACGCAGTATTTT. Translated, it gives CASSLTRLDTQYF. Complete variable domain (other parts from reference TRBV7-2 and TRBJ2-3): GAGVSQSPSNKVTEKGKDVELRCDPISGHTALYWYRQSLGQGLEFLIYFQGNSAPDKSGLPSDRFSAERTGGSVSTLTIQRTQQEDSAVYLCASSLTRLDTQYFGPGTRLTVL.

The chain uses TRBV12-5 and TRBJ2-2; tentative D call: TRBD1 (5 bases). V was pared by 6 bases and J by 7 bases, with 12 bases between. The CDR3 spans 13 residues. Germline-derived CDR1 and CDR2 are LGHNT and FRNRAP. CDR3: CASGSQGGGELFF. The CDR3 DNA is TGTGCTAGTGGGTCCCAGGGCGGCGGGGAGCTGTTTTTT. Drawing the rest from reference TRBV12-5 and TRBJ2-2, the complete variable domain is DARVTQTPRHKVTEMGQEVTMRCQPILGHNTVFWYRQTMMQGLELLAYFRNRAPLDDSGMPKDRFSAEMPDATLATLKIQPSEPRDSAVYFCASGSQGGGELFFGEGSRLTVL.

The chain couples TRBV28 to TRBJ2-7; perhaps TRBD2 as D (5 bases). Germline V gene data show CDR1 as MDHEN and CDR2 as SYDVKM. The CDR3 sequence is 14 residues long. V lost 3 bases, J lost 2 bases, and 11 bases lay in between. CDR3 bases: TGTGCCAGCAGTTTCCCTAGCTCTACCTACGAGCAGTACTTC. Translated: CASSFPSSTYEQYF.

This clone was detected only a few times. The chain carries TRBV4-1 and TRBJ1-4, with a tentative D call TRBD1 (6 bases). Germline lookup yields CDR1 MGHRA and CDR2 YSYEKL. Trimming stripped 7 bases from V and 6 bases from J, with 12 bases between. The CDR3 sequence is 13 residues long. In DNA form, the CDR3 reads TGCGCCAGCAATGGGGGGGCGGATGAAAAACTGTTTTTT. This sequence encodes CASNGGADEKLFF.

This CDR3 reads CASSPRLAGWNEQFF. The CDR3 DNA follows: TGTGCCAGCAGCCCCAGGCTAGCGGGGTGGAATGAGCAGTTCTTC. V and J are TRBV7-9 and TRBJ2-1, with 9 bases matching TRBD2. Trimming removed 5 bases from V and 7 bases from J; junction bases left unmatched: 9. Germline V lookup: CDR1 SEHNR, CDR2 FQNEAQ (reference sequence). This CDR3 has 15 residues. The complete variable domain, with remaining parts taken from reference TRBV7-9 and TRBJ2-1, reads DTGVSQNPRHKITKRGQNVTFRCDPISEHNRLYWYRQTLGQGPEFLTYFQNEAQLEKSRLLSDRFSAERPKGSFSTLEIQRTEQGDSAMYLCASSPRLAGWNEQFFGPGTRLTVL.